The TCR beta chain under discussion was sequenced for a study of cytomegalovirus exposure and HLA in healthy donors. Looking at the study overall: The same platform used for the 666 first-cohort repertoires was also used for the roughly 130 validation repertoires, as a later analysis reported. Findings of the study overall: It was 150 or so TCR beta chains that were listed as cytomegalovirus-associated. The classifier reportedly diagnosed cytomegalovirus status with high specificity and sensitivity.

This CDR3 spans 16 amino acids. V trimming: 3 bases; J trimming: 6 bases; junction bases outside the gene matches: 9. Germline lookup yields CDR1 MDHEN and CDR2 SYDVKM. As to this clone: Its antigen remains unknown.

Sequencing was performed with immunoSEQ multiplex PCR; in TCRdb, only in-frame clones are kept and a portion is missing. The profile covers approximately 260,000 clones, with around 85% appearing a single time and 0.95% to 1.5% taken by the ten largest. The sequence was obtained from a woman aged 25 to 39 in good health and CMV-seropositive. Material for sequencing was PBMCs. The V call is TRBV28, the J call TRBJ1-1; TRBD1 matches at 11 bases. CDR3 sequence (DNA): TGTGCCAGCAGTTTGCCCCCCGGACAGGGGGCCTCTGAAGCTTTCTTT. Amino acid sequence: CASSLPPGQGASEAFF.